This T cell receptor beta chain was observed in a study of shared clonotypes between healthy human individuals. The wider study: Donors had three CD4 naive, three CD4 memory, two CD8 naive and one CD8 memory plate apiece. General study results and limits: A few donors had 4% to 6.5% of their naive CD4 clonotypes in common. The expectation was that sequencing depth would affect clonotype sharing among donors.

Concerning this clone: What it recognizes is unknown.

Clones were read by immunoSEQ multiplex PCR, and TCRdb kept only the in-frame ones, dropping some. Of about 2.2 million clones in the sample, roughly 91% are singletons; the top ten hold 1.7%. Naive CD8 cells lacked CD45RO, underwent positive selection for CCR7 and left out terminally differentiated effector memory CD45RA+ cells. The donor population consisted of healthy HIV-negative adults with no recent acute infections or vaccinations. The CDR3 totals 12 residues. Germline-derived CDR1 and CDR2 are SEHNR and FQNEAQ (reference sequence). Trimming shortened V by 5 bases and J by 8 bases, and 9 bases separated the two germline ends.

The genes are TRBV7-9 and TRBJ2-2; D is uncertain. This TCR was sampled from a young man in good health. Some clones in this sample may be carry-over from other donors' samples. The sequencing input was naive CD8+ T cells from PBMCs. Here the CDR3 DNA reads TGTGCCAGCAGCCGAAAGTCTGGGGAGCTGTTTTTT. This codes for CASSRKSGELFF.